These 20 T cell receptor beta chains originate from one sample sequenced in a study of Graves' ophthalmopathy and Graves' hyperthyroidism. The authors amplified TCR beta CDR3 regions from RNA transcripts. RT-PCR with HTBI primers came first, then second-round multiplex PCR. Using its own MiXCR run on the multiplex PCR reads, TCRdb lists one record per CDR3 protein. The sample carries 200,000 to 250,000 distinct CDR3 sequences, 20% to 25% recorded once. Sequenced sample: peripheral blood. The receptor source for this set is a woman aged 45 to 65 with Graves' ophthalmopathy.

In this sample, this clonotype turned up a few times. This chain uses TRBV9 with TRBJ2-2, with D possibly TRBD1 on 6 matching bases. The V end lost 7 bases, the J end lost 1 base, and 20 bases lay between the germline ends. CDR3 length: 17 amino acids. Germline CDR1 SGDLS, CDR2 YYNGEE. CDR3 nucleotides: TGTGCCAGCGGAACAAACTCGGGACATATGAACACCGGGGAGCTGTTTTTT. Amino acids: CASGTNSGHMNTGELFF. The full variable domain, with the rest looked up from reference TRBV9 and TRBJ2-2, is DSGVTQTPKHLITATGQRVTLRCSPRSGDLSVYWYQQSLDQGLQFLIQYYNGEERAKGNILERFSAQQFPDLHSELNLSSLELGDSALYFCASGTNSGHMNTGELFFGEGSRLTVL.

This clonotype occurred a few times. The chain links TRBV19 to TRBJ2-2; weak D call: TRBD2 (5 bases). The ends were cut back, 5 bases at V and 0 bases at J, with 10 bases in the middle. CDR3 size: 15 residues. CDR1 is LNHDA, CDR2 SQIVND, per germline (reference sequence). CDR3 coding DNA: TGTGCCAGTAGTCGGGCGGGCACGAACACCGGGGAGCTGTTTTTT. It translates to CASSRAGTNTGELFF.

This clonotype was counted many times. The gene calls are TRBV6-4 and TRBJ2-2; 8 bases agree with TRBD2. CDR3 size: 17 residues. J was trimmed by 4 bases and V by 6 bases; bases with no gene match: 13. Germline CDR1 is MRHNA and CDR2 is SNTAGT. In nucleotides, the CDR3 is TGTGCCAGCAGCTGGGTGGGGACTAGGGCGAGCACCGGGGAGCTGTTTTTT. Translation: CASSWVGTRASTGELFF.

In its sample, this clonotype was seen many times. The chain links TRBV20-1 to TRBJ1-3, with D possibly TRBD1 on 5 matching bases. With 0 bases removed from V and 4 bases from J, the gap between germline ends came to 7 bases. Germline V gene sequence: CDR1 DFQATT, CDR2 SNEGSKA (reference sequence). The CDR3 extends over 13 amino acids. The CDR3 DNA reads TGCAGTGCTAGAGACAGGGAGGGAAACACCATATATTTT. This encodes CSARDREGNTIYF.

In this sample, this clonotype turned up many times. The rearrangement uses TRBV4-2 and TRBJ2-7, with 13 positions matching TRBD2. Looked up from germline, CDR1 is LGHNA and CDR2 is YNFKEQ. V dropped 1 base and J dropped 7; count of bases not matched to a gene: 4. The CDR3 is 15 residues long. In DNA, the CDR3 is TGTGCCAGCAGCCAAGTGACGGGACTAGCGGGGGAGCAGTACTTC. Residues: CASSQVTGLAGEQYF.

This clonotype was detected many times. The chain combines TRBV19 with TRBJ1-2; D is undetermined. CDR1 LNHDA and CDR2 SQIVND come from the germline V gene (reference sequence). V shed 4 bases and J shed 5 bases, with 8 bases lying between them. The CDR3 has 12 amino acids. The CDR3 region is CASSTSWYGYTF. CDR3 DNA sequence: TGTGCCAGTAGTACCTCCTGGTATGGCTACACCTTC.

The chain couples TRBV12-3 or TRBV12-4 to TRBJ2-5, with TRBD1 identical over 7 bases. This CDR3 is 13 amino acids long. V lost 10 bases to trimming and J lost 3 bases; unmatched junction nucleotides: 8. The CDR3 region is CATSKGQKETQYF. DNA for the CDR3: TGTGCCACCTCGAAGGGACAGAAAGAGACCCAGTACTTC.

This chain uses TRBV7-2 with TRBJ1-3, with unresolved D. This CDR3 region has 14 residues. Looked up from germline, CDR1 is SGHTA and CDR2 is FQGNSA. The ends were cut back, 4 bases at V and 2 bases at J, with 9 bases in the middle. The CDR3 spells CASSYTGTGNTIYF. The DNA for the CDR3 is TGTGCCAGCAGCTATACCGGGACTGGAAACACCATATATTTT.

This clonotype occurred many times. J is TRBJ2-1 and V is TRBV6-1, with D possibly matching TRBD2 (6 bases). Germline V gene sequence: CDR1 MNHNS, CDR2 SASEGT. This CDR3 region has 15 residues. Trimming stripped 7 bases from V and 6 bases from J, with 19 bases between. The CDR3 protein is CASMSGTSTTNEQFF. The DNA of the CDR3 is TGTGCCAGCATGTCCGGGACTTCAACTACCAATGAGCAGTTCTTC.

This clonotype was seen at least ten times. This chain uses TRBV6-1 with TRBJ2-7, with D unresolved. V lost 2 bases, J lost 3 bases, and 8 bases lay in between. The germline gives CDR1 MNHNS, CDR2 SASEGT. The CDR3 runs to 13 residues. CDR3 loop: CASSEPWGYEQYF. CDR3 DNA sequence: TGTGCCAGCAGTGAACCCTGGGGCTACGAGCAGTACTTC.

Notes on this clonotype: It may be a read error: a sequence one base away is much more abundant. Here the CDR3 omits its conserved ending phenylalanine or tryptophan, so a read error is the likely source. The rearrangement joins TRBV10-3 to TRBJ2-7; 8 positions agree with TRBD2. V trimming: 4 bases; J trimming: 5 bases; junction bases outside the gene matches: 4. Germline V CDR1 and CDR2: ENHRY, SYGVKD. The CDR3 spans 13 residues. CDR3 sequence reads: CAISGAGGDEQYS. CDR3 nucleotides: TGTGCCATCAGTGGGGCGGGAGGTGACGAGCAGTACTCC.

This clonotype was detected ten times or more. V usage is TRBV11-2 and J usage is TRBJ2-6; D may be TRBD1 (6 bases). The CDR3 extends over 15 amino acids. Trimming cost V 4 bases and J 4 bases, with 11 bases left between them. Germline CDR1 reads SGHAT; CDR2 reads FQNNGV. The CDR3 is CASSSRGNGANVLTF. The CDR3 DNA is TGTGCCAGCAGCTCCAGGGGTAACGGGGCCAACGTCCTGACTTTC. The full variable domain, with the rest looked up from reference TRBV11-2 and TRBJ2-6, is EAGVAQSPRYKIIEKRQSVAFWCNPISGHATLYWYQQILGQGPKLLIQFQNNGVVDDSQLPKDRFSAERLKGVDSTLKIQPAKLEDSAVYLCASSSRGNGANVLTFGAGSRLTVL.

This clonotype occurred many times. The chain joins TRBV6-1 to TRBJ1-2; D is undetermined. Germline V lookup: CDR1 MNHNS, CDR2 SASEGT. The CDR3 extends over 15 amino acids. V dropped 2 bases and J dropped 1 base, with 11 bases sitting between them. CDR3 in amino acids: CASSEPDLFNYGYTF. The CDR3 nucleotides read TGTGCCAGCAGTGAACCGGATTTATTTAACTATGGCTACACCTTC.

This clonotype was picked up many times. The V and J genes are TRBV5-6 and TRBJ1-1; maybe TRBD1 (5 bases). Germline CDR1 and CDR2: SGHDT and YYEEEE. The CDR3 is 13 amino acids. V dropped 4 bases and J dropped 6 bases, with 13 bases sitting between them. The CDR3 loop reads CASSVYRFAEAFF. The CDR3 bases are TGTGCCAGCAGCGTATACAGGTTCGCTGAAGCTTTCTTT.

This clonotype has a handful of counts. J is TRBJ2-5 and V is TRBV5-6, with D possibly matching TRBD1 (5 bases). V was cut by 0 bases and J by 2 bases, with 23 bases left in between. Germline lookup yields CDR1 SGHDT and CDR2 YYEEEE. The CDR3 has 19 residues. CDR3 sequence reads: CASSLGASWGRVNQETQYF. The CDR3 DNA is TGTGCCAGCAGCTTGGGGGCCAGTTGGGGCCGGGTCAATCAAGAGACCCAGTACTTC. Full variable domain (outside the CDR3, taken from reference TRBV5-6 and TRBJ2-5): DAGVTQSPTHLIKTRGQQVTLRCSPKSGHDTVSWYQQALGQGPQFIFQYYEEEERQRGNFPDRFSGHQFPNYSSELNVNALLLGDSALYLCASSLGASWGRVNQETQYFGPGTRLLVL.

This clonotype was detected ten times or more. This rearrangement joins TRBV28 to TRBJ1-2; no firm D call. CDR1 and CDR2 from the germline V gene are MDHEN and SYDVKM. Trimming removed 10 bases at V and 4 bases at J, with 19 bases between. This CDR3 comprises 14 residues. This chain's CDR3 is CAISTVQVLYGYTF. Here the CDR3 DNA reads TGTGCCATTTCAACTGTCCAGGTTCTCTATGGCTACACCTTC.

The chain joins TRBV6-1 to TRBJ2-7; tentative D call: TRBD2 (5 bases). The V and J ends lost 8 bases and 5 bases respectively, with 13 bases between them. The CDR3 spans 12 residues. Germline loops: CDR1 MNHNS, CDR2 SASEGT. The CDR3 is CASGSRVHEQYF. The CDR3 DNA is TGTGCCAGCGGGTCGAGGGTCCACGAGCAGTACTTC.

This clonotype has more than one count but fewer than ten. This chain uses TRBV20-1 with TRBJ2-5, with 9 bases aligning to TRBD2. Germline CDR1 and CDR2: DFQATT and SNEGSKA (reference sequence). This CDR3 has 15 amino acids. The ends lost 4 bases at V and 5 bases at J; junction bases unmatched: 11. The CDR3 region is CSATAGGLAWETQYF. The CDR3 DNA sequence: TGCAGTGCTACAGCCGGGGGACTAGCATGGGAGACCCAGTACTTC.

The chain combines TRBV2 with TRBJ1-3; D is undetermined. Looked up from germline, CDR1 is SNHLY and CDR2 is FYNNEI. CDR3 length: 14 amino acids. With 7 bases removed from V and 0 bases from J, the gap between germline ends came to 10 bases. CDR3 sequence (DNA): TGTGCCAGCAAATCGGGAGGCTCTGGAAACACCATATATTTT. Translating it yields CASKSGGSGNTIYF.

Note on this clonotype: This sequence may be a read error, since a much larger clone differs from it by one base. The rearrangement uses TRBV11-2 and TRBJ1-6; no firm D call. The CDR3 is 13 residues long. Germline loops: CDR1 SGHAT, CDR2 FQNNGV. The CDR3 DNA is TGTGCCAGCAGCTTAGGCGTGAGTTCACCCCACCACTTT. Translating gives CASSLGVSSPHHF.